The TCR beta chain described here comes from a study of metastatic and nonmetastatic thyroid tumors (dated by TCRdb to 2020 to 2022). Study-level background: The researchers compared repertoires between peripheral blood samples and tumor or nodule tissue samples from patients with malignant or benign thyroid disease. Broader findings and caveats from the paper: In both blood and tumor samples, malignant tumors were reported to have significantly higher TCR beta diversity than benign nodules.

As encoded in the germline V gene (reference sequence), CDR1 is MNHEY while CDR2 is SMNVEV. The CDR3 spans 14 residues, from the cysteine through the phenylalanine. Kept here is only the CDR3 DNA, which spans 42 bases and is read in frame from base 1. The germline ends are 9 bases apart after V is trimmed by 7 bases and J by 0 bases. This clone was counted many times. Its recognized antigen is unknown. It has no much larger one-base neighbor in the sample; base qualities were not kept. No treatment had been received by any patient before thyroid surgery. Patient clinical samples collected from about 2011 to 2018 were retrospectively analysed using T-cell receptor beta sequencing. Library prep was done by PCR. Data came from an Illumina HiSeq 4000. High-throughput sequencing was used to profile the TCR beta-chain CDR3 region of each patient. The authors' pipeline ran thus. A classifier to discriminate distant-metastatic papillary thyroid cancer patients was built from CDR3 differences across clinicopathological groups. To measure repertoire diversity the researchers used the Shannon index, while the Morisita-Horn index served to gauge how similar the tumor and blood repertoires were. TCRdb cleaned the public reads at Q25 with fastp, built clones with MiXCR and kept in-frame beta chains. In this record, the V and J calls reflect TCRdb's handling and not the investigators' own analysis. This sample holds around 30,000 clones; around a quarter were observed only once. 2% to 3% of the sample is taken by the ten largest.

The source of this sequence is a female donor with papillary thyroid cancer or a benign thyroid nodule (not recorded which). Some clones in this sample may be carry-over from other donors' samples. The chain joins TRBV27 to TRBJ2-2; the D segment cannot be called with confidence. The source material was blood. The CDR3 region has the sequence CASTVLPNTGELFF. The DNA sequence reads TGTGCCAGCACGGTCCTACCGAACACCGGGGAGCTGTTTTTT.